A selection of T cell receptor beta chains follows, all from one sample in a study of response to subunit inactivated influenza vaccine. TCRdb independently ran MiXCR on the RT-PCR reads; one entry per CDR3 protein. Among about 800,000 distinct CDR3 sequences listed, 21% were seen once. The sequenced sample was PBMCs from blood, obtained around 5 days after vaccination. Receptors were obtained from a man in his forties or fifties who received an inactivated influenza vaccine. Both conserved end residues are part of each CDR3. D genes are given only for firm matches. Where a row states a size, it is once, few, many or the class of an expanded clone; other rows omit it.

TRBD2	TRBJ2-1	TRBV5-1	NA	CASSLGPLAEVSYNEQFF	TGCGCCAGCAGCTTGGGCCCACTAGCGGAAGTTTCCTACAATGAGCAGTTCTTC
NA	TRBJ2-7	TRBV15	NA	CATSRAGSEQYF	TGTGCCACCAGCAGAGCCGGGTCCGAGCAGTACTTC
TRBD1	TRBJ2-1	TRBV12-3/TRBV12-4	many	CASSPGTGNEQFF	TGTGCCAGCAGTCCCGGGACAGGGAATGAGCAGTTCTTC
NA	TRBJ1-2	TRBV5-1	few	CASSLRTDNYGYTF	TGCGCCAGCAGCCTACGGACAGATAACTATGGCTACACCTTC
TRBD2	TRBJ2-1	TRBV6-2/TRBV6-3	NA	CASVKAGGPISAYNEQFF	TGTGCCAGCGTTAAAGCGGGAGGGCCCATTTCCGCCTACAATGAGCAGTTCTTC
TRBD1	TRBJ2-5	TRBV5-1	NA	CASSSLPTGGQETQYF	TGCGCCAGCAGCTCCCTACCCACAGGGGGGCAAGAGACCCAGTACTTC
NA	TRBJ1-5	TRBV20-1	few	CSARGTANQPQHF	TGCAGTGCTAGAGGGACGGCTAATCAGCCCCAGCATTTT
TRBD2	TRBJ2-1	TRBV5-1	NA	CASSPTPSGGSNEQFF	TGCGCCAGCAGCCCGACCCCTAGCGGGGGTTCCAATGAGCAGTTCTTC
NA	TRBJ2-1	TRBV6-5	few	CASSHKNEQFF	TGTGCCAGCAGTCACAAAAATGAGCAGTTCTTC
NA	TRBJ2-3	TRBV20-1	NA	CSAGESTDTQYF	TGCAGTGCGGGGGAGAGCACAGATACGCAGTATTTT
NA	TRBJ2-7	TRBV7-2	NA	CASSPLGIYEQYF	TGTGCCAGCAGCCCCCTAGGGATCTACGAGCAGTACTTC
TRBD1	TRBJ2-4	TRBV6-2/TRBV6-3	NA	CASRAAGGENIQYF	TGTGCCAGCAGAGCCGCAGGGGGCGAAAACATTCAGTACTTC
NA	TRBJ2-7	TRBV25-1	NA	CASGLYDEQYF	TGTGCCAGCGGACTTTACGACGAGCAGTACTTC
NA	TRBJ1-6	TRBV20-1	NA	CSARVPVANSPLHF	TGCAGTGCTAGAGTTCCAGTAGCAAATTCACCCCTCCACTTT
NA	TRBJ2-3	TRBV5-1	few	CASSPPGSGRTDTQYF	TGCGCCAGCAGCCCCCCGGGCAGCGGACGCACAGATACGCAGTATTTT
TRBD1	TRBJ2-7	TRBV20-1	NA	CSASHRGPGEQYF	TGCAGTGCTAGTCACAGGGGGCCCGGCGAGCAGTACTTC
TRBD2	TRBJ2-1	TRBV7-9	few	CASSRLAGGYEQFF	TGTGCCAGCAGTAGACTAGCGGGAGGGTATGAGCAGTTCTTC
NA	TRBJ2-7	TRBV20-1	NA	CSARKLIIEQYF	TGCAGTGCTAGAAAGCTAATTATCGAGCAGTACTTC
TRBD2	TRBJ2-3	TRBV6-1	many	CASSPGGAIDTQYF	TGTGCCAGCAGCCCCGGGGGGGCCATAGATACGCAGTATTTT
NA	TRBJ2-5	TRBV5-1	NA	CASSLRDGIKETQYF	TGCGCCAGCTCACTGAGGGACGGGATAAAAGAGACCCAGTACTTC
TRBD2	TRBJ2-5	TRBV5-1	NA	CASSPNPSGQSGETQYF	TGCGCCAGCAGCCCCAATCCTAGCGGGCAAAGTGGAGAGACCCAGTACTTC
NA	TRBJ2-5	TRBV9	few	CASSVGGEETQYF	TGTGCCAGCAGCGTAGGGGGGGAAGAGACCCAGTACTTC
TRBD1	TRBJ2-5	TRBV7-9	NA	CAAGRAGGETQYF	TGTGCCGCTGGTCGGGCAGGGGGAGAGACCCAGTACTTC
NA	TRBJ1-6	TRBV15	NA	CATSRDLNSPLHF	TGTGCCACCAGCAGAGACTTAAATTCACCCCTCCACTTT
NA	TRBJ2-1	TRBV24-1	NA	CATSRDEEQFF	TGTGCCACCAGTCGCGACGAGGAGCAGTTCTTC
NA	TRBJ1-1	TRBV7-2	NA	CASSLVGGARGTEAFF	TGTGCCAGCAGCTTAGTCGGGGGCGCCCGTGGGACTGAAGCTTTCTTT
NA	TRBJ2-7	TRBV30	few	CAWSRGPPAYEQYF	TGTGCCTGGAGTAGGGGACCCCCGGCCTACGAGCAGTACTTC
NA	TRBJ1-5	TRBV6-1	few	CASRKGTSHQPQHF	TGTGCCAGCAGAAAGGGGACAAGCCATCAGCCCCAGCATTTT
NA	TRBJ2-5	TRBV29-1	many	CSVESGRETQYF	TGCAGCGTTGAGTCCGGGAGAGAGACCCAGTACTTC
NA	TRBJ2-1	TRBV6-4	NA	CASSDWGETYNEQFF	TGTGCCAGCAGTGACTGGGGGGAGACCTACAATGAGCAGTTCTTC
TRBD2	TRBJ2-1	TRBV7-9	NA	CASSLPGGGPNNEQFF	TGTGCCAGCAGCTTACCCGGCGGGGGGCCGAACAATGAGCAGTTCTTC
NA	TRBJ2-5	TRBV29-1	few	CSTLEGYLLQETQYF	TGCAGCACCCTTGAGGGATATCTGCTTCAAGAGACCCAGTACTTC
TRBD1	TRBJ1-1	TRBV20-1	NA	CSAAGQAGTEAFF	TGCAGTGCTGCGGGACAGGCGGGGACTGAAGCTTTCTTT
TRBD2	TRBJ2-1	TRBV7-2	NA	CASSLAAGGIDNEQFF	TGTGCCAGCAGCTTAGCGGCGGGGGGGATCGACAATGAGCAGTTCTTC
NA	TRBJ2-7	TRBV4-1	NA	CASSQNPVVSSYEQYF	TGCGCCAGCAGCCAAAACCCAGTCGTCAGCTCCTACGAGCAGTACTTC
NA	TRBJ2-1	TRBV15	NA	CATSRDHTGWVGDEQFF	TGTGCCACCAGCAGAGACCATACAGGGTGGGTTGGGGATGAGCAGTTCTTC
NA	TRBJ2-1	TRBV7-9	few	CASSLAGAYEQFF	TGTGCCAGCAGCTTAGCCGGGGCCTATGAGCAGTTCTTC
NA	TRBJ2-4	TRBV6-2/TRBV6-3	many	CASSRQTGDIQYF	TGTGCCAGCAGTCGGCAGACGGGGGACATTCAGTACTTC
NA	TRBJ2-7	TRBV10-3	few	CAIASGTDYEQYF	TGTGCCATCGCTTCTGGGACCGACTACGAGCAGTACTTC